Listed here are 10 T cell receptor beta chains from one sample, sequenced in a study of T cell repertoires in cytomegalovirus infection. These receptors' targets are unknown. TCRdb reanalysed the reads using MiXCR and keeps one entry per CDR3 protein. The sample records fewer than 200,000 distinct CDR3 sequences, approximately 21% being singletons. Material: CD8+ T cells from cultured PBMCs, obtained from culture after CMV antigen stimulation. These receptors were taken from a human donor in good health (CMV status not recorded). Some clones in this sample may be carry-over from other donors' samples.

The chain uses TRBV6-1 and TRBJ2-4; D not certain. This CDR3 region has 14 residues. V lost 7 bases and J lost 1, with 11 bases in between. Germline V lookup: CDR1 MNHNS, CDR2 SASEGT. Here the CDR3 DNA reads TGTGCCAGCACCCTCCTCGAGGCCAAAAACATTCAGTACTTC. This codes for CASTLLEAKNIQYF.

This chain links TRBV7-9 with TRBJ2-1, with D perhaps TRBD2 (6 bases). Trimming shortened V by 5 bases and J by 8 bases, and 16 bases separated the two germline ends. The CDR3 runs 14 residues. CDR1 and CDR2 (germline): SEHNR, FQNEAQ (reference sequence). CDR3 DNA sequence: TGTGCCAGCAGCCCAAAGCAGGGAGGCTATGAGCAGTTCTTC. It yields the protein CASSPKQGGYEQFF.

The chain is built from TRBV5-5 and TRBJ2-7; D unresolved. This CDR3 is built from 11 residues. In germline, CDR1 is SGHKS, CDR2 YYEKEE (reference sequence). Trimming left V 4 bases short and J 2 bases short, with 4 bases between. In DNA form, the CDR3 reads TGTGCCAGCAGCGAAACCTACGAGCAGTACTTC. Amino acids: CASSETYEQYF.

The chain recombines TRBV7-8 with TRBJ1-5; no definite D call. CDR1 and CDR2 (germline): SGHVS, FQNEAQ. CDR3 length equals 16 residues. The V end was cut by 1 base, the J end by 4 bases, with 14 bases between. In DNA form, the CDR3 reads TGTGCCAGCAGCTTAGTCCGGACCTGGGTTAATCAGCCCCAGCATTTT. Its translation is CASSLVRTWVNQPQHF.

The V and J genes are TRBV7-7 and TRBJ1-5; D not certain. The CDR3 is 14 amino acids. Deletions cut 5 bases from V and 0 bases from J, with 8 bases between. CDR1 and CDR2 (germline): SSHAT, FNYEAQ (reference sequence). CDR3 region: CASSDEYSNQPQHF. CDR3 sequence (DNA): TGTGCCAGCAGCGACGAATATAGCAATCAGCCCCAGCATTTT. Full variable domain (outside the CDR3, taken from reference TRBV7-7 and TRBJ1-5): GAGVSQSPRYKVTKRGQDVTLRCDPISSHATLYWYQQALGQGPEFLTYFNYEAQPDKSGLPSDRFSAERPEGSISTLTIQRTEQRDSAMYRCASSDEYSNQPQHFGDGTRLSIL.

In its sample, this clonotype was seen a few times. A much larger clone differs by one base, so this may be a read error. The chain employs TRBV7-8 and TRBJ1-1, with 7 bases aligning to TRBD1. The junction had 5 bases not matched to a gene; V was cut back by 4 bases and J by 0 bases. This CDR3 is built from 15 residues. Germline CDR1 reads SGHVS; CDR2 reads FQNEAQ. The CDR3 bases are TGTGCCAGCAGCTGGGCCGGGACAGTGAACACTGAAGCTTTCTTT. Protein product: CASSWAGTVNTEAFF.

The chain is built from TRBV6-1 and TRBJ1-1, with D perhaps matching TRBD1 (6 bases). This CDR3 region has 16 residues. Germline V gives CDR1 MNHNS, CDR2 SASEGT. Between the trimmed V and J ends, which lost 5 bases and 1 base, there was a span of 17 bases. CDR3 loop: CASSTQTGFTNTEAFF. In DNA form, the CDR3 reads TGTGCCAGCAGTACCCAAACAGGGTTTACGAACACTGAAGCTTTCTTT.

This clonotype has more than one count but fewer than ten. V is TRBV6-6 and J is TRBJ2-1, with D uncertain. V was pared by 3 bases and J by 8 bases, with 17 bases between. The CDR3 has 15 residues. CDR1 and CDR2 (germline): MNHNY, SVGAGI (reference sequence). The CDR3 DNA reads TGTGCCAGCAGTTATCTAGTTCGTCAAGTCGATGAGCAGTTCTTC. This translates into CASSYLVRQVDEQFF.

As for this clonotype: The junction and the germline gene differ at one end; a read error may be behind it. The chain links TRBV6-1 to TRBJ2-1, with TRBD1 matching over 9 bases. Germline CDR1 MNHNS, CDR2 SASEGT. The CDR3 totals 16 residues. The CDR3 is CVSSEDVGQGNNEQFF. DNA for the CDR3: TGTGTCAGCAGTGAAGATGTGGGACAGGGTAACAATGAGCAGTTCTTC.

This chain connects TRBV7-9 to TRBJ1-5, with unresolved D. This CDR3 spans 14 amino acids. Deletions cut 4 bases from V and 3 bases from J, with 10 bases between. In germline, CDR1 is SEHNR, CDR2 FQNEAQ (reference sequence). CDR3 in amino acids: CASSSEGFNQPQHF. The CDR3 nucleotides are TGTGCCAGCAGCTCCGAAGGGTTCAATCAGCCCCAGCATTTT.